This TCR beta chain stems from a study of T cells expressing NK-cell markers. In the study overall: Serological testing identified seven of the eight sequenced donors as HCMV-seropositive and one as seronegative.

CDR1 DFQATT and CDR2 SNEGSKA come from the germline V gene (reference sequence). This CDR3 has 13 residues. 5'RACE template switching with UMIs generated TCR beta cDNA. Reprocessing the 5' RACE reads, TCRdb reports a single entry for every CDR3 protein and omits DNA. The table for this sample gives 150,000 or so distinct CDR3 sequences. The chain couples TRBV20-1 to TRBJ2-1. The sequence derives from a woman aged 18-70 years in good health. The sample consisted of blood T cells: a sorted CD56 or NKG2C T cell subset, CD4+ or CD8+ T cells, or bulk PBMC T cells (not recorded which). The CDR3 here is CSASEGNYNEQFF.